One TCR beta chain is described in this entry. At least ten counts were recorded for this clonotype. No cognate antigen has been identified for it. Per-base quality was not reported, and no clone a single base away is much larger than it. Synovial fluid samples were matched to blood samples from the same ankylosing spondylitis patients. The germline V gene supplies CDR1 SGHRS and CDR2 YFSETQ. V loses 1 base, J loses 0 bases, and the germline ends lie 10 bases apart. From the cysteine up to the phenylalanine, the CDR3 has a length of 15 residues. The entry retains the CDR3 DNA only, 45 bases that are in frame from base 1. These data come from a study of CD8 T cells in ankylosing spondylitis (dated by TCRdb to about 2017). In the study overall: To find TCR variants linked to disease, the study profiled T cell receptor beta repertoires in ankylosing spondylitis patients and healthy donors. Peripheral blood was sampled, and synovial fluid was additionally collected from ankylosing spondylitis patients. In total, the full study cohort was made up of some 100 healthy donors and about two dozen ankylosing spondylitis patients. Results the study describes overall, beyond this receptor: Some TCR beta motif variants had previously been reported in synovial fluid and blood of reactive arthritis patients, which suggested common disease-initiation mechanisms. According to the report, matched synovial fluid samples from ankylosing spondylitis patients were significantly enriched for the disease-linked clones. A TCR beta motif of seven or eight highly homologous amino acid variants appeared characteristic of blood from ankylosing spondylitis patients. A CD8+ phenotype was shown by the disease-linked clones, which were found at relatively low frequencies in peripheral blood.

The sample was run on an Illumina HiSeq 2500. Quantitative 5'-RACE with molecular barcodes was the method used to prepare the TCR beta libraries. From the authors' description of their analysis: A new computational method, built on a probabilistic model of VDJ rearrangement, was used to identify disease-linked TCR variants. Starting from the raw public reads, TCRdb applied fastp trimming at Q25, assembled clones with MiXCR and retained in-frame beta chains. All rows with the same CDR3 protein become a single entry with the most common DNA and genes. What appears here as the V and J calls and clone size reflects TCRdb's work, not the paper's. The sample data list 130,000 to 150,000 distinct CDR3 sequences, and 7% to 10% of these were observed just once. 6% to 9.5% of the sample belongs to the ten largest clones.

The rearrangement combines TRBV5-1 with TRBJ1-1; the D gene lacks a confident call. This sequence originates from a male donor with ankylosing spondylitis. The sequenced material came from synovial fluid, either unsorted or a sorted T cell fraction (not recorded which). The CDR3 reads as follows: CASSLWASLNTEAFF. The DNA sequence is given as TGCGCCAGCAGCTTGTGGGCCAGTTTGAACACTGAAGCTTTCTTT. With the portions outside the CDR3 filled from the reference TRBV5-1 and TRBJ1-1 genes, the complete variable region becomes KAGVTQTPRYLIKTRGQQVTLSCSPISGHRSVSWYQQTPGQGLQFLFEYFSETQRNKGNFPGRFSGRQFSNSRSEMNVSTLELGDSALYLCASSLWASLNTEAFFGQGTRLTVV.